This TCR beta chain was documented in a study of T cells after yellow fever vaccination. TCRdb independently ran MiXCR on the 5' RACE reads; one entry per CDR3 protein. The sample yields 400,000 or so distinct CDR3 sequences, approximately 10% seen once. Germline V gives CDR1 MNHEY, CDR2 SVGEGT. The germline V and J ends were trimmed by 8 bases and 4 bases, with 15 bases remaining between them. There are 13 residues in the CDR3. This clonotype was picked up many times. The specimen comprised PBMCs, sampled on the day of the first yellow fever vaccination. V and J are TRBV6-2 or TRBV6-3 and TRBJ2-7, with D perhaps matching TRBD1 (5 bases). The sequence was obtained from a man between 18 and 35 years old who received the YFV17D yellow fever vaccine. The CDR3 protein is CASGQIREYEQYF. The CDR3 DNA follows: TGTGCCAGCGGACAAATCAGGGAATACGAGCAGTACTTC.